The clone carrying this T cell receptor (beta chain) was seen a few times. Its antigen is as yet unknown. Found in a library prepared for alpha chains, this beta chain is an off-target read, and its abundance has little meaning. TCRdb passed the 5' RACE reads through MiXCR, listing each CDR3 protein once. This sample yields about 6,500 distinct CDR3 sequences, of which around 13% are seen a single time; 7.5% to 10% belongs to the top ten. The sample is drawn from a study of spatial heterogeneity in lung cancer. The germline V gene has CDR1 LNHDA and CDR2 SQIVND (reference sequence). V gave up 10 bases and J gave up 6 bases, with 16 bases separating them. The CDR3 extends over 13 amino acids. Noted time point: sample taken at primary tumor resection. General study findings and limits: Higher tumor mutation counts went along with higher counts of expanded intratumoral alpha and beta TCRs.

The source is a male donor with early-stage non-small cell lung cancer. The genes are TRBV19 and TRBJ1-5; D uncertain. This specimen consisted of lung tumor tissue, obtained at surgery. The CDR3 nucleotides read TGTGCCACCCTGTCCGGGGTAGGTCAGCCCCAGCATTTT. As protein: CATLSGVGQPQHF.